The clone carrying this T cell receptor (beta chain) was seen just once. Seattle patients were enrolled during active infection and followed longitudinally. Germline values: CDR1 SGDLS, CDR2 YYNGEE. The CDR3 covers 15 residues. Trimming removed 2 bases from V and 2 bases from J, with 8 bases in between. The authors' processing: Reference gene primer amplification gave estimated nucleated cell counts. Profiling relied on immunoSEQ multiplex PCR, and the TCRdb table lists in-frame clones only, not all of them. Clone size and the V and J calls come from that table; the DNA yielded D and trimming. In the table there are a few hundred thousand clones, approximately 88% of which are singletons. These data come from a study of blood T cell repertoires in COVID-19. About the study: COVID-19 samples collected from the United States, Italy and Spain covered acute and convalescent phases. T cells, B-cell-depleted T cells, or PBMCs provided the cDNA or gDNA that served as material.

The clonotype was recovered from a woman between 65 and 79 years old with COVID-19, enrolled during active disease. The sample was peripheral blood. The rearrangement joins TRBV9 to TRBJ2-6; D possibly corresponds to TRBD1 (6 bases). The CDR3 coding sequence is TGTGCCAGCAGCGTCAGGGGCACTGGGGCCAACGTCCTGACTTTC. Translation: CASSVRGTGANVLTF.